This is a list of T cell receptor beta chains from one sample in a study of cytomegalovirus exposure and HLA in healthy donors. TCRdb keeps only in-frame clones here, not all; method: immunoSEQ multiplex PCR. The sample gives approximately 95,000 clones, about four fifths of which show up once; about 4% is in the top ten. The sequenced sample consisted of PBMCs. The receptors were gathered from a middle-aged woman in good health and CMV-seropositive. Each CDR3 is given with its conserved first and last residue. D genes are given only for firm matches. Clone size is shown for a subset of rows, as once, few, many or a class of expanded clone.

V gene	J gene	D gene	clone size	CDR3 protein	CDR3 DNA
TRBV29-1	TRBJ2-7	TRBD2	.	CSVAKGTSYYEQYF	TGCAGCGTTGCTAAAGGGACTAGCTATTACGAGCAGTACTTC
TRBV4-1	TRBJ1-4	.	.	CASSLRSSGSNEKLFF	TGCGCCAGCAGCTTAAGGTCGTCAGGCTCAAATGAAAAACTGTTTTTT
TRBV5-4	TRBJ2-1	.	.	CASSLGESSYNEQFF	TGTGCCAGCAGCTTAGGGGAAAGCTCCTACAATGAGCAGTTCTTC
TRBV7-9	TRBJ1-2	.	.	CASSLVNSGVSNYGYTF	TGTGCCAGCAGCTTGGTGAATTCAGGGGTCTCTAACTATGGCTACACCTTC
TRBV10-3	TRBJ2-3	TRBD2	.	CAITAGGHTDTQYF	TGTGCCATCACAGCGGGAGGACACACAGATACGCAGTATTTT
TRBV11-3	TRBJ2-7	.	few	CASSNSHEQYF	TGTGCCAGCAGCAACAGCCACGAGCAGTACTTC
TRBV7-9	TRBJ2-7	.	.	CASSPLGGYEQYF	TGTGCCAGCAGCCCACTGGGGGGCTACGAGCAGTACTTC
TRBV7-8	TRBJ2-1	.	.	CASRHYGAAVRDNEQFF	TGTGCCAGCAGGCATTATGGGGCGGCAGTTCGGGACAATGAGCAGTTCTTC
TRBV18	TRBJ1-1	.	.	CASSPSGEGREAFF	TGTGCCAGCTCACCATCGGGGGAGGGACGGGAAGCTTTCTTT
TRBV27	TRBJ2-3	.	few	CASSSGESTDTQYF	TGTGCCAGCAGTTCCGGGGAAAGCACAGATACGCAGTATTTT
TRBV5-1	TRBJ1-1	.	.	CASSPAGMGNTEAFF	TGCGCCAGCAGCCCCGCGGGAATGGGGAACACTGAAGCTTTCTTT
TRBV5-4	TRBJ2-1	.	once	CASSRDIVYNEQFF	TGTGCCAGCAGCCGGGACATCGTATACAATGAGCAGTTCTTC
TRBV5-5	TRBJ2-2	.	once	CASSYLEGRGTGELFF	TGTGCCAGCAGCTACTTGGAGGGCCGGGGTACCGGGGAGCTGTTTTTT
TRBV19	TRBJ2-1	.	.	CASMGGGKGHYNEQFF	TGTGCCAGTATGGGGGGAGGGAAGGGACACTACAATGAGCAGTTCTTC
TRBV7-9	TRBJ1-2	.	few	CASSRVGSQGHGYTF	TGTGCCAGCAGCCGAGTGGGTTCCCAGGGTCATGGCTACACCTTC
TRBV2	TRBJ1-5	.	.	CASRMNSYSNQPQHF	TGTGCCAGCAGGATGAACAGTTATAGCAATCAGCCCCAGCATTTT
TRBV6-1	TRBJ1-5	.	.	CASSEGRAPLDNQPQHF	TGTGCCAGCAGTGAAGGCAGGGCCCCTCTCGACAATCAGCCCCAGCATTTT
TRBV6-1	TRBJ1-2	.	few	CASSTTRQPGGYTF	TGTGCCAGCAGCACAACGCGACAGCCAGGCGGCTACACCTTC
TRBV9	TRBJ2-7	.	.	CASSGDTSYEQYF	TGTGCCAGCAGCGGGGACACCTCCTACGAGCAGTACTTC
TRBV19	TRBJ1-2	TRBD1	.	CASRILGGPGYGYTF	TGTGCCAGTAGGATCCTAGGGGGCCCAGGCTATGGCTACACCTTC
TRBV7-9	TRBJ1-2	.	.	CACSFAGGSYGYTF	TGTGCCTGCAGCTTCGCAGGAGGGTCCTATGGCTACACCTTC
TRBV7-6	TRBJ1-2	.	.	CASSLAGEVLDGYTF	TGTGCCAGCAGCTTAGCAGGGGAGGTTTTGGATGGCTACACCTTC
TRBV10-3	TRBJ2-1	TRBD1	.	CAISESYTGTGENEQFF	TGTGCCATCAGTGAGTCATATACCGGGACAGGGGAGAATGAGCAGTTCTTC
TRBV2	TRBJ2-1	TRBD2	.	CASSEWGGSPYNEQFF	TGTGCCAGTAGTGAATGGGGGGGGTCACCGTACAATGAGCAGTTCTTC
TRBV6-5	TRBJ1-1	.	.	CASLTGPNTEAFF	TGTGCCAGCCTGACAGGCCCCAACACTGAAGCTTTCTTT
TRBV5-4	TRBJ2-2	.	.	CASSLPISTGELFF	TGTGCCAGCAGCTTGCCTATAAGCACCGGGGAGCTGTTTTTT
TRBV6-5	TRBJ2-1	.	.	CASSYSGHYNEQFF	TGTGCCAGCAGTTACTCGGGACACTACAATGAGCAGTTCTTC
TRBV7-2	TRBJ2-5	TRBD1	.	CASSLVGGSGGLQETQYF	TGTGCCAGCAGCTTAGTTGGGGGATCAGGGGGCCTCCAAGAGACCCAGTACTTC
TRBV27	TRBJ1-5	.	.	CASSARGGSNQPQHF	TGTGCCAGCAGTGCTAGGGGAGGGAGCAATCAGCCCCAGCATTTT
TRBV15	TRBJ2-7	TRBD2	.	CATSRESASGRWAYEQYF	TGTGCCACCAGCAGAGAGTCGGCTAGCGGGAGATGGGCCTACGAGCAGTACTTC
TRBV2	TRBJ2-1	TRBD2	.	CASSVTTSATALQFF	TGTGCCAGCAGCGTAACGACTAGCGCAACCGCGCTACAGTTCTTC
TRBV28	TRBJ2-3	TRBD1	.	CASSPYPKGALDTQYF	TGTGCCAGCAGCCCTTACCCCAAGGGGGCCTTAGATACGCAGTATTTT
TRBV18	TRBJ1-1	TRBD1	.	CASSPGQGDFSEAFF	TGTGCCAGCTCACCAGGACAGGGGGACTTTTCTGAAGCTTTCTTT
TRBV28	TRBJ2-3	.	.	CASSLGGRIDTQYF	TGTGCCAGCAGTTTGGGGGGGCGTATAGATACGCAGTATTTT
TRBV4-1	TRBJ2-3	TRBD2	once	CASRPRLAGVPDTQYF	TGCGCCAGCAGGCCCAGACTAGCGGGAGTTCCAGATACGCAGTATTTT
TRBV19	TRBJ2-7	TRBD2	.	CASSIVSGSSYEQYF	TGTGCCAGTAGTATAGTAAGCGGGAGCTCCTACGAGCAGTACTTC
TRBV2	TRBJ1-2	TRBD1	.	CASSRMTGNHFNYGYTF	TGTGCCAGCAGTCGAATGACAGGGAACCACTTTAACTATGGCTACACCTTC
TRBV7-3	TRBJ2-1	.	.	CASSLNGGYNEQFF	TGTGCCAGCAGCTTAAACGGCGGATACAATGAGCAGTTCTTC
TRBV7-8	TRBJ1-1	.	.	CASSLTDAGRGNTEAFF	TGTGCCAGCAGCCTAACTGATGCAGGGCGGGGGAACACTGAAGCTTTCTTT
TRBV29-1	TRBJ1-5	.	.	CSVKTGYGNQPQHF	TGCAGCGTTAAAACAGGGTACGGCAATCAGCCCCAGCATTTT
TRBV6-6	TRBJ2-3	TRBD2	few	CASSPTSGTSDTQYF	TGTGCCAGCAGCCCGACTAGCGGGACATCAGATACGCAGTATTTT
TRBV5-1	TRBJ1-3	.	.	CASSLRSSSGNTIYF	TGCGCCAGCAGCCTACGGTCGAGCTCTGGAAACACCATATATTTT
TRBV7-9	TRBJ2-3	.	.	CASSLADSNPSTDTQYF	TGTGCCAGCAGCTTAGCTGACAGTAATCCTAGCACAGATACGCAGTATTTT
TRBV9	TRBJ2-2	.	.	CASSVAWLAEGAGELFF	TGTGCCAGCAGCGTAGCTTGGCTAGCGGAGGGGGCCGGGGAGCTGTTTTTT
TRBV10-3	TRBJ2-7	TRBD2	.	CATSGTSGSGSYEQYF	TGTGCCACCTCTGGGACTAGCGGGAGTGGTTCCTACGAGCAGTACTTC
TRBV4-2	TRBJ2-1	TRBD2	.	CASSQVTRLAGGSNEQFF	TGTGCCAGCAGCCAAGTAACCCGACTAGCGGGAGGTTCCAATGAGCAGTTCTTC
TRBV27	TRBJ1-6	TRBD1	.	CASSFTGTVGSPLHF	TGTGCCAGCAGTTTCACCGGGACAGTAGGGTCACCCCTCCACTTT
TRBV5-4	TRBJ2-5	.	.	CASSLATGYQETQYF	TGTGCCAGCAGCTTGGCGACGGGGTACCAAGAGACCCAGTACTTC
TRBV28	TRBJ1-1	.	.	CASSFRTVMNTEAFF	TGTGCCAGCAGTTTCCGGACAGTCATGAACACTGAAGCTTTCTTT
TRBV6-1	TRBJ2-2	.	few	CASSVHSSGELFF	TGTGCCAGCAGTGTTCACTCGTCCGGGGAGCTGTTTTTT
TRBV5-6	TRBJ2-5	.	.	CASSFQGETQYF	TGTGCCAGCAGCTTCCAGGGGGAGACCCAGTACTTC
TRBV18	TRBJ2-5	.	.	CASSPPSQETQYF	TGTGCCAGCTCACCACCGAGCCAAGAGACCCAGTACTTC
TRBV19	TRBJ2-3	TRBD1	once	CASSRTGFADTQYF	TGTGCCAGTAGTAGGACAGGTTTTGCAGATACGCAGTATTTT
TRBV19	TRBJ2-2	TRBD2	.	CASSRLADNTGELFF	TGTGCCAGTAGCCGACTAGCGGATAACACCGGGGAGCTGTTTTTT
TRBV29-1	TRBJ1-5	.	few	CSVVSGSNQPQHF	TGCAGCGTTGTCTCGGGTAGCAATCAGCCCCAGCATTTT
TRBV5-1	TRBJ2-7	.	.	CASSLVAGRDYEQYF	TGCGCCAGCAGCTTGGTCGCAGGGCGGGACTACGAGCAGTACTTC
TRBV2	TRBJ2-3	TRBD2	.	CASSVGLGVTDTQYF	TGTGCCAGCAGTGTGGGACTAGGCGTCACAGATACGCAGTATTTT
TRBV6-1	TRBJ2-6	TRBD2	.	CASSEAGGDGANVLTF	TGTGCCAGCAGTGAAGCGGGAGGGGACGGGGCCAACGTCCTGACTTTC
TRBV7-9	TRBJ2-1	TRBD2	.	CASSLRTSGELNEQFF	TGTGCCAGCAGCTTAAGAACTAGCGGAGAGTTAAATGAGCAGTTCTTC